The clone carrying this T cell receptor (beta chain) was seen only a few times. Antigen unknown. An equimolar mix of two oligonucleotides served as the beta constant-region primer for TRBC1 and TRBC2. Nested alpha and beta constant-region primers with the SP2 primer drove four PCR rounds on ligated cDNA. TCRdb ran MiXCR on the UMI-ligation and nested PCR reads and lists one entry per CDR3 protein. The sample carries some 110,000 distinct CDR3 sequences, roughly 32% recorded once. These data belong to a study of naive and memory T cell subsets. General study results and limits: Naive and memory subsets had different power law exponents for TCR abundance. RNA-based TCR counts may shift with T cell activation and differentiation.

The CDR3 spans 13 residues. V lost 5 bases and J lost 7; bases outside the gene matches: 6. Germline V gene data show CDR1 as SGHAT and CDR2 as FQNNGV. The sequenced sample was central memory CD4+ T cells from blood. The TCR was taken from a human donor in good health. The chain is built from TRBV11-2 and TRBJ1-1, with 8 bases identical to TRBD1. The CDR3: CASSLAGTGEAFF. The CDR3 DNA follows: TGTGCCAGCAGCCTAGCCGGGACAGGTGAAGCTTTCTTT.